The clone carrying this TCR beta chain was picked up one time. This sample was taken from a study of shared clonotypes between healthy human individuals. Sequenced by immunoSEQ multiplex PCR; TCRdb stores in-frame clones only, minus some. The table shows over a million clones, with approximately 80% occurring only once. Germline V gene lookup returns CDR1 SGDLS and CDR2 YYNGEE. V gave up 3 bases and J gave up 8 bases, with 14 bases separating them. The CDR3 has 13 amino acids. Sequencing used memory CD4+ T cells from PBMCs. Subset given: CD45RA-negative fraction. This receptor was taken from a man younger than 35 in good health. Some clones in this sample may be carry-over from other donors' samples. The chain combines TRBV9 with TRBJ1-2; D is uncertain. The CDR3 reads CASSDPDLRGYTF. DNA of the CDR3: TGTGCCAGCAGCGACCCGGATTTGCGGGGCTACACCTTC.